This T cell receptor (beta chain) was recorded in a study of OX40 agonist ivuxolimab in advanced cancers. Overall study: Patients received ivuxolimab, an agonistic anti-OX40 (CD134) antibody. Partial responses occurred in Three dose-escalation patients, one with hepatocellular carcinoma and two with cutaneous melanoma. Patients with hepatocellular carcinoma, melanoma, renal cell or head and neck cancer made up the dose-escalation patients.

The sampling schedule covered blood at baseline, cycle 4 day 1, and cycle 7 day 1. TCRdb keeps only in-frame clones here, not all; method: immunoSEQ multiplex PCR. The sample has around 62,000 clones, about 91% seen once; the top ten hold approximately 0.3%. CDR1 and CDR2 from the germline V gene are SGHRS and YFSETQ. V was shortened by 4 bases and J by 1 base, with 8 bases between the two germline ends. The CDR3 runs 14 residues. The chain carries TRBV5-1 and TRBJ2-2, with unresolved D. The sequencing here drew on CD4+ or CD8+ T cells sorted from blood, taken in a trial of the OX40 agonist ivuxolimab. The TCR originated in an adult with an advanced solid tumor such as melanoma, head and neck, liver or kidney cancer. The CDR3 DNA reads as TGCGCCAGCAGCCCTCTCCGGAACACCGGGGAGCTGTTTTTT. Residues: CASSPLRNTGELFF.